One sample yielded the 9 T cell receptor beta chains listed below, sequenced in a study of blood T cells in healthy people across ages. Next came a second PCR, run for about 7 to 12 cycles, which used a sample-barcoded 5' primer along with a J-beta primer mix. TCRdb processed the 5' RACE reads anew with MiXCR; each CDR3 protein has one entry. The sample lists 1,500,000 or so distinct CDR3 sequences; 35% to 45% were seen once. The sample taken for sequencing was blood. The receptors originated from a woman in her late teens or twenties in good health.

This clonotype turned up a few times. V and J are TRBV13 and TRBJ2-5; 8 positions match TRBD1. CDR3 size: 13 residues. Germline assignment: CDR1 PRHDT and CDR2 FYEKMQ (reference sequence). Losses at the gene ends were 5 bases for V and 6 bases for J; bases not matched to a gene: 5. The CDR3 DNA is TGTGCCAGCAGCCCGGACAGGGAAAAGACCCAGTACTTC. Translation: CASSPDREKTQYF. The full variable domain, with the rest looked up from reference TRBV13 and TRBJ2-5, is AAGVIQSPRHLIKEKRETATLKCYPIPRHDTVYWYQQGPGQDPQFLISFYEKMQSDKGSIPDRFSAQQFSDYHSELNMSSLELGDSALYFCASSPDREKTQYFGPGTRLLVL.

The chain is built from TRBV2 and TRBJ1-2, with 7 bases that match TRBD1. V lost 2 bases to trimming and J lost 4 bases; unmatched junction nucleotides: 7. In germline, CDR1 is SNHLY, CDR2 FYNNEI. The CDR3 is 15 residues long. In DNA, the CDR3 is TGTGCCAGCAGTGAAACAGGGGAAGCGGTCTATGGCTACACCTTC. Amino acids: CASSETGEAVYGYTF.

This clonotype occurred a few times. The rearrangement uses TRBV10-3 and TRBJ2-3, with D hard to call. The CDR3 totals 14 residues. V was pared by 10 bases and J by 2 bases, with 16 bases between. The germline CDR1 and CDR2 sequences are ENHRY and SYGVKD. In DNA form, the CDR3 reads TGTGCCACGTTAAGTCCGGGCGACACAGATACGCAGTATTTT. It translates to CATLSPGDTDTQYF.

This clonotype was counted only a few times. The CDR3 nucleotides are TGTGCCACCAGCAGTGGGGACAGGGAAACCGGGGAGCTGTTTTTT. Protein product: CATSSGDRETGELFF. The gene calls are TRBV15 and TRBJ2-2; TRBD1 agrees at 9 bases. J gave up 5 bases and V 3 bases, and 4 bases lay outside the gene matches. The CDR3 runs 15 residues. The germline V gene encodes CDR1 LNHNV and CDR2 YYDKDF (reference sequence).

V is TRBV4-1 and J is TRBJ2-5; 7 bases map to TRBD2. The trim removed 2 bases at V and 4 bases at J, leaving 7 bases unmatched. Germline V gene data show CDR1 as MGHRA and CDR2 as YSYEKL. The CDR3 consists of 15 residues. DNA for the CDR3: TGCGCCAGCAGCCAACAGAGTCTAGCGGTAGAGACCCAGTACTTC. Its protein product is CASSQQSLAVETQYF.

In this sample, this clonotype turned up a few times. The chain carries TRBV20-1 and TRBJ2-1, with 8 bases identical to TRBD1. CDR1 is DFQATT and CDR2 is SNEGSKA in the germline V gene (reference sequence). The CDR3 contains 13 residues. The CDR3 loop is CSAEGQVGNEQFF. In DNA, the CDR3 is TGCAGCGCCGAGGGACAGGTCGGGAATGAGCAGTTCTTC.

The rearrangement uses TRBV7-9 and TRBJ2-2; D is uncertain. Germline V gene sequence: CDR1 SEHNR, CDR2 FQNEAQ (reference sequence). The CDR3 has 15 amino acids. V lost 4 bases, J lost 3 bases, and 12 bases lay in between. The CDR3 bases are TGTGCCAGCAGCTACGGCGTCCCCCACACCGGGGAGCTGTTTTTT. Its translation: CASSYGVPHTGELFF.

There are a few counts of this clonotype. The genes are TRBV7-9 and TRBJ2-7; D is unresolved. This CDR3 region has 14 residues. Trimming removed 6 bases at V and 3 bases at J, with 15 bases between. Germline CDR1 and CDR2: SEHNR and FQNEAQ (reference sequence). CDR3 in DNA: TGTGCCAGCAGTCCGGACCTAGTCCACTACGAGCAGTACTTC. Its translation: CASSPDLVHYEQYF.

This chain uses TRBV7-2 with TRBJ2-1; 10 nucleotides line up with TRBD2. V gave up 5 bases and J gave up 8 bases; unmatched junction bases: 6. Germline CDR1 and CDR2: SGHTA and FQGNSA. There are 14 residues in the CDR3. The CDR3 is CASSHTSGIYEQFF. The CDR3 nucleotides read TGTGCCAGCAGCCATACTAGCGGGATCTATGAGCAGTTCTTC.